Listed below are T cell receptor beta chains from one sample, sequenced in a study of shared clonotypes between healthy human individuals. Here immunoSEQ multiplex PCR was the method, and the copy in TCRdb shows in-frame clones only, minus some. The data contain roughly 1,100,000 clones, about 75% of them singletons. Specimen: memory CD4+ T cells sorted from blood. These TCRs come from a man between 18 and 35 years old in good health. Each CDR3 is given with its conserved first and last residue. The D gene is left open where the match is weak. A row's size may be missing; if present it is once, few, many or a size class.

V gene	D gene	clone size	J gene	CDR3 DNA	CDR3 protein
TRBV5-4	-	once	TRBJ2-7	TGTGCCAGCAGCTTGGACCCCTCGGGGTGGATCGAGCAGTACTTC	CASSLDPSGWIEQYF
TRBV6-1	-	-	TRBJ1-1	TGTGCCAGCAGGAGTACAGGGAGAACTGAAGCTTTCTTT	CASRSTGRTEAFF
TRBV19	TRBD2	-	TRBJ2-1	TGTGCCAGTAGTATTAGCGGGAGTTCCTACAATGAGCAGTTCTTC	CASSISGSSYNEQFF
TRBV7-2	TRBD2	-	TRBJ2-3	TGTGCCAGCAGCACTAGCGGGAGGGTAACAGATACGCAGTATTTT	CASSTSGRVTDTQYF
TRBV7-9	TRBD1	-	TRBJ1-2	TGTGCCAGCAGCCCAGGCGGGGGACAGGGGATTGGCTACACCTTC	CASSPGGGQGIGYTF
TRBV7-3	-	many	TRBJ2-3	TGTGCCAGCAGCTTAGAAGCCAGGCAGCTGGATACGCAGTATTTT	CASSLEARQLDTQYF
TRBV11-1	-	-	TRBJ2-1	TGTGCCAGCAGCTTAGCAGGGTTCTCAAACAATGAGCAGTTCTTC	CASSLAGFSNNEQFF
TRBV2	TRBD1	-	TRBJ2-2	TGTGCCAGCAGGTCCGGGACAGGAGTCGGGGAGCTGTTTTTT	CASRSGTGVGELFF
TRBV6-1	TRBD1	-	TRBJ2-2	TGTGCCAGCAGTGAAACCCACAGGGGGATCGGGGAGCTGTTTTTT	CASSETHRGIGELFF
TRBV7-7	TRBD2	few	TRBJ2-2	TGTGCTAGCAGCTTAGCTAGCGGCGACACCGGGGAGCTGTTTTTT	CASSLASGDTGELFF
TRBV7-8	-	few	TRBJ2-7	TGTGCCAGCAGGGTACTACAGGGCCCCTACGAGCAGTACTTC	CASRVLQGPYEQYF
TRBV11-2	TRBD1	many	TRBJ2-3	TGTGCCAGCAGCGGGGACAGGGGGCTGTATAGCACAGATACGCAGTATTTT	CASSGDRGLYSTDTQYF
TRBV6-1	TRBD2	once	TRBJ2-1	TGTGCCAGCAAAAGGGGACTAGCGGACAATGAGCAGTTCTTC	CASKRGLADNEQFF
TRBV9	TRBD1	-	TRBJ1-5	TGTGCCAGCAGCGTCAGGGGGCCTCGTCATCAGCCCCAGCATTTT	CASSVRGPRHQPQHF
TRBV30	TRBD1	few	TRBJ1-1	TGTGCCTGGAGGAACTCCCAGGGGGGCGCTGAAGCTTTCTTT	CAWRNSQGGAEAFF
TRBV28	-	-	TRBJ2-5	TGTGCCAGCAGTCCCTTATTCCCTGAGGCGTCGCCGTGGGGCCAAGAGACCCAGTACTTC	CASSPLFPEASPWGQETQYF
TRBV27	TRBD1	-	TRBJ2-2	TGTGCCAGCAGTGCCTCTCGGACAGGGGTACCCGGGGAGCTGTTTTTT	CASSASRTGVPGELFF
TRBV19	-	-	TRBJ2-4	TGTGCCAGTAGTAACCAGGGTACCAAAAACATTCAGTACTTC	CASSNQGTKNIQYF
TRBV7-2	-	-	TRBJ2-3	TGTGCCAGCAGCCAAGCGCGACTAGTGATCACAGATACGCAGTATTTT	CASSQARLVITDTQYF
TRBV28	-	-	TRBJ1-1	TGTGCCAGCAGTTTATTACCGGGGAACACTGAAGCTTTCTTT	CASSLLPGNTEAFF
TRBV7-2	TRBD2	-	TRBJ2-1	TGTGCCAGCAGCTTGGGATGGGGGGGTTACAATGAGCAGTTCTTC	CASSLGWGGYNEQFF
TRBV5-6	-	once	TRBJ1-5	TGTGCCAGCAGCCACGGGAGCTTAGGCTATCAGCCCCAGCATTTT	CASSHGSLGYQPQHF
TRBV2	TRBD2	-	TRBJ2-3	TGTGCCAGCACCCCCGAGCGGGGCAGAGTAGATACGCAGTATTTT	CASTPERGRVDTQYF
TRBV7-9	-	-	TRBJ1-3	TGTGCCAGCAGCCGGAACTCGGGAAACACCATATATTTT	CASSRNSGNTIYF
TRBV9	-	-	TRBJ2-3	TGTGCCAGCAGCAGGGACTCCTGGAGCACAGATACGCAGTATTTT	CASSRDSWSTDTQYF
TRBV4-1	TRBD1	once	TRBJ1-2	TGCGCCAGCAGCCAAGAAGGGACAGGGGGATCAAATAACTATGGCTACACCTTC	CASSQEGTGGSNNYGYTF
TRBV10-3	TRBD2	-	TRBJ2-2	TGTGCCTCGGAACGGGGCGGGGGAAGGGAGCTGTTTTTT	CASERGGGRELFF
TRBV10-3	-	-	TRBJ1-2	TGTGCCATCAGTTCCGGGACCCTACATGGGGACTACACCTTC	CAISSGTLHGDYTF
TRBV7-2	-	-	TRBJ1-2	TGTGCCAGCAGCCCCTGGGGCTATGGCTACACCTTC	CASSPWGYGYTF
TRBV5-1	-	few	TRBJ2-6	TGCGCCAGCAGCTTGGGGGTCCCTGGGGCCAACGTCCTGACTTTC	CASSLGVPGANVLTF
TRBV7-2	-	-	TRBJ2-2	TGTGCCAGCAGCATCTACACCGGGGAGCTGTTTTTT	CASSIYTGELFF
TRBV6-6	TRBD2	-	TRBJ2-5	TGTGCCAGCGGAAGCGGGAGATCCCAAGAGACCCAGTACTTC	CASGSGRSQETQYF
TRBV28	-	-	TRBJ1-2	TGTGCCAGCAGTTTATGGGGGGCTGGCTACACCTTC	CASSLWGAGYTF
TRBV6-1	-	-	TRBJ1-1	TGTGCCAGCAGTGAATCCGGGACAATTACTGAAGCTTTCTTT	CASSESGTITEAFF
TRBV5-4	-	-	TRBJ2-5	TGTGCCAGCAGCTTGGACGGGCAGGGGAGGGAGACCCAGTACTTC	CASSLDGQGRETQYF
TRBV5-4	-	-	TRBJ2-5	TGTGCCAGCAGCTCCGCGGTGAGAGGACAAGAGACCCAGTACTTC	CASSSAVRGQETQYF
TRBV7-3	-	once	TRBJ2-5	TGTGCCAGCAGCTTATCGCCGTCGAACGGGGAGACCCAGTACTTC	CASSLSPSNGETQYF
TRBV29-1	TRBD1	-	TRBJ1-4	TGCAGCACATTGGGGTCAGGGACAGGTCCAGAGGAAAAACTGTTTTTT	CSTLGSGTGPEEKLFF
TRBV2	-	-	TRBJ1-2	TGTGCCAGCGATGGCAGAGGCAGGGAGAGGAGCTATGGCTACACCTTC	CASDGRGRERSYGYTF
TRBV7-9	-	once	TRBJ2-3	TGTGCCAGCAGCTTAAGGGTCACTAGCACAGATACGCAGTATTTT	CASSLRVTSTDTQYF
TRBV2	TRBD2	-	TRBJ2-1	TGTGCCAGAGGGACTAGCGGGATTGAGCAGTTCTTC	CARGTSGIEQFF
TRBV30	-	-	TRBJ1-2	TGTGCCTGGAGTGTACGAAGGAGTTCGGGTGGCTACACCTTC	CAWSVRRSSGGYTF
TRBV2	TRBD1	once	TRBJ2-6	TGTGCCAGAACCAGGACAGGGTCTATGGCTGGGGCCAACGTCCTGACTTTC	CARTRTGSMAGANVLTF
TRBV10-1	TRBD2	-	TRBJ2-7	TGCGCCAGGGGACCGGGACACCTAGCGGGAGGGGTCTACGAGCAGTACTTC	CARGPGHLAGGVYEQYF
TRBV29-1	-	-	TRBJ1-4	TGCAGCGTTGTAGACGAGGGGCGGGGTGAAAAACTGTTTTTT	CSVVDEGRGEKLFF
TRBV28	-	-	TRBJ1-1	TGTGCCAGCAGTAGCAGGGTTTCGACTGAAGCTTTCTTT	CASSSRVSTEAFF